This T cell receptor beta chain was retrieved from a study of cytomegalovirus exposure and HLA in healthy donors. Study information: A subsequent analysis stated that the 120 or so validation repertoires were run on the same platform as the 650 to 850 first-cohort repertoires. Study-wide results and limits: Cytomegalovirus association was listed for 164 TCR beta chains. Using the classifier, cytomegalovirus status was reportedly diagnosed with high specificity and sensitivity. Subsequent analysis showed first-cohort TCR clusters tending to co-occur in over a hundred validation repertoires.

A word on this clone: Its antigen is undetermined.

CDR1 and CDR2 from the germline V gene are SGHVS and FQNEAQ. The CDR3 runs 18 residues. With V trimmed by 6 bases and J by 4 bases, 17 bases remained unmatched. Data came from immunoSEQ multiplex PCR; TCRdb stores just in-frame clones and leaves some out. This sample yields around 100,000 clones, of which just under 95% are seen a single time; around 0.85% belongs to the top ten. The chain is built from TRBV7-8 and TRBJ2-1, with 8 bases that match TRBD2. Sample: PBMCs. The TCR sequence derives from a woman between 18 and 29 years old in good health and CMV-seronegative. The CDR3 nucleotides read TGTGCCAGCAGAGGGACTAAGCGGGAGTCTGGACCTTACAATGAGCAGTTCTTC. It encodes CASRGTKRESGPYNEQFF.